This TCR beta chain comes out of a study of blood T cell repertoires in COVID-19. Before being deemed recovered, Cohort 3 donors had two negative PCRs, clearance, or symptom resolution. In regard to this clone: Other DNA sequences in this sample translate to the same CDR3.

With 5 bases clipped from V and 3 bases from J, the junction kept 1 base outside the gene matches. Germline CDR1 is SNHLY and CDR2 is FYNNEI. This CDR3 is built from 12 residues. Using immunoSEQ multiplex PCR, the repertoire was profiled, and TCRdb retains in-frame clones only, with some absent. The sample consists of around 430,000 clones, about 83% of them appearing once. The origin of this receptor is a woman in her fifties or sixties who had recovered from COVID-19. Sequencing was done on a sample of PBMCs or T cells enriched from blood (not recorded which). The chain carries TRBV2 and TRBJ2-7, with TRBD1 matching over 7 bases. As DNA, the CDR3 is TGTGCCAGCAGTCGGGACAGCTACGAGCAGTACTTC. Protein: CASSRDSYEQYF.